This T cell receptor (beta chain) appears in the sequencing data of a study of cytomegalovirus exposure and HLA in healthy donors. Findings and limits, study-wide: A few CMV-associated chains proved CMV antigen-specific in vitro. Reported results showed that the classifier diagnosed cytomegalovirus status with high specificity and sensitivity. Listed as cytomegalovirus-associated were approximately 160 TCR beta chains.

Using immunoSEQ multiplex PCR, the repertoire was profiled, and TCRdb retains in-frame clones only, with some absent. The table lists 150,000 to 200,000 clones, 70% to 90% of them singletons. The CDR3 covers 15 residues. Germline CDR1 SGHTA, CDR2 FQGTGA. V lost 1 base and J 4 bases, leaving 10 bases between the germline ends. This clone was counted between two and nine times. The antigen is unknown. What was sequenced was PBMCs. The chain joins TRBV7-3 to TRBJ2-2, with no clear D. The TCR originated in a man under 40 in good health and CMV-seropositive. The CDR3 here is CASSLIPQATGELFF. The CDR3 DNA reads as TGTGCCAGCAGCTTAATCCCGCAGGCCACCGGGGAGCTGTTTTTT.